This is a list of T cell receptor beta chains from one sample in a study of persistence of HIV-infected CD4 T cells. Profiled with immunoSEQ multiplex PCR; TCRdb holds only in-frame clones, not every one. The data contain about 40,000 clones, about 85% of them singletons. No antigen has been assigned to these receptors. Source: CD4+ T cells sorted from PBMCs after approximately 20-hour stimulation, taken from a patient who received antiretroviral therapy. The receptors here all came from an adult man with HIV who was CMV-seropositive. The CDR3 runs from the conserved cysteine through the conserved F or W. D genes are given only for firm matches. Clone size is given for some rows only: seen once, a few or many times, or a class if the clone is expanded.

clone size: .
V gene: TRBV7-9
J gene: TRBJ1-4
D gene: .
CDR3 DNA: TGTGCCAGCAGCTTAGGTCAGGCAGTTAATGAAAAACTGTTTTTT
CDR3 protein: CASSLGQAVNEKLFF

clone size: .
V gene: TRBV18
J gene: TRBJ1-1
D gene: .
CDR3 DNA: TGTGCCAGCTCACCAGGGCTAGACGGTGAAGCTTTCTTT
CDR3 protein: CASSPGLDGEAFF

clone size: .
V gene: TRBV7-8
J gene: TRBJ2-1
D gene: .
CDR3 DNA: TGTGCCAGCACCCTCAGGCAGGGGGGCTCCTACAATGAGCAGTTCTTC
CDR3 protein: CASTLRQGGSYNEQFF

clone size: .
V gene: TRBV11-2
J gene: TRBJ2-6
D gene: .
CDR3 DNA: TGTGCCAGCAGCTTTCGACAGGCATCGTCCTCTGGGGCCAACGTCCTGACTTTC
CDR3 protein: CASSFRQASSSGANVLTF

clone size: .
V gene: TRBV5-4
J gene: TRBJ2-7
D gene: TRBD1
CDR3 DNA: TGTGCCAGCAGCTTGGCAGGGGGTACAGCCTACGAGCAGTACTTC
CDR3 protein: CASSLAGGTAYEQYF

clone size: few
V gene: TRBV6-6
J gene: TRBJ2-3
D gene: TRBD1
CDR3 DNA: TGTGCCAGCACAACTGGGACAGGGGGATCAGATACGCAGTATTTT
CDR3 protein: CASTTGTGGSDTQYF

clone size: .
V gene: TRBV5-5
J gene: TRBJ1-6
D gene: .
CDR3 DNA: TGTGCCAGCAGCTTTAGGGAGCAGCCGGGTAATTCACCCCTCCACTTT
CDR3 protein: CASSFREQPGNSPLHF

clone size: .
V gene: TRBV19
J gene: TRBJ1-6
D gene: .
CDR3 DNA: TGTGCCAGTAGTCCGGACAGACAGAATTCACCCCTCCACTTT
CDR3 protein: CASSPDRQNSPLHF

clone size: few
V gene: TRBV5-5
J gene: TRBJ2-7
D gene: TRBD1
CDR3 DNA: TGTGCCAGCAGCCCCCAGGGGGAGCGTATCGAGCAGTACTTC
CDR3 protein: CASSPQGERIEQYF

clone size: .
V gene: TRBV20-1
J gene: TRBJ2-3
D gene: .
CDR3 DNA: TGCAGCGGGGCCTTCACAGATACGCAGTATTTT
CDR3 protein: CSGAFTDTQYF

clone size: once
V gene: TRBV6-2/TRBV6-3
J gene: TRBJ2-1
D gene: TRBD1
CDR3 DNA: TGTGCCAGCAGCAACGCGAGGGACAGGTCGTACAATGAGCAGTTCTTC
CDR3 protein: CASSNARDRSYNEQFF

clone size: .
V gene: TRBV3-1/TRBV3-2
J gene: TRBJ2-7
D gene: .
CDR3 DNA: TGTGCCAGCAGCCAAGCTGGGGCCGGGAGTCACTACGAGCAGTACTTC
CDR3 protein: CASSQAGAGSHYEQYF

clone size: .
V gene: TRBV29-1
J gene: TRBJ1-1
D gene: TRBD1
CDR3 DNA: TGCAGCGTTATGGACAGGCTGGTCCTCAACACTGAAGCTTTCTTT
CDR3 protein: CSVMDRLVLNTEAFF

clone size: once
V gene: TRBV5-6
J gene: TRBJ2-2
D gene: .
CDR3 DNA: TGTGCCAGCCGGCGACAGACGAACACCGGGGAGCTGTTTTTT
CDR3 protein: CASRRQTNTGELFF

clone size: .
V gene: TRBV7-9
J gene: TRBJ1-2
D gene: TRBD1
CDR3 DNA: TGTGCCAGCAGCGGGGCCGGACAGGGAGACTATGGCTACACCTTC
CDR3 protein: CASSGAGQGDYGYTF

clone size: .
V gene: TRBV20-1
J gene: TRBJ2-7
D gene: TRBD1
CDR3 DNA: TGCAGTGCTGTCGACAGGGACGAGCAGTACTTC
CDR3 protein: CSAVDRDEQYF

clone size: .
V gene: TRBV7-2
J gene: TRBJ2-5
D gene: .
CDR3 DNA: TGTGCCAGCAGCTTAGCGGGTCGGGAGACCCAGTACTTC
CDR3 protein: CASSLAGRETQYF

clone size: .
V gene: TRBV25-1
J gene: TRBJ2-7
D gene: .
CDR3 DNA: TGTGCCAGCAGTGGCCAGGCTGCGGGACAAAACGAGCAGTACTTC
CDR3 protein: CASSGQAAGQNEQYF

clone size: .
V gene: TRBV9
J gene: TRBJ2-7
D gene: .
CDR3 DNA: TGTGCCACGTGGAGGGGTTCCTACGAGCAGTACTTC
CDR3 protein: CATWRGSYEQYF

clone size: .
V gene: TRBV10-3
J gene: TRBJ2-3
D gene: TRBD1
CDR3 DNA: TGTGCCATCAGCACAGGGGGCAGCACAGATACGCAGTATTTT
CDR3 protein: CAISTGGSTDTQYF

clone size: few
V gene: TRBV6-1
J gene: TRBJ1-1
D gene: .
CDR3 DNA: TGTGCCAGCCTAAGGGGGACTGAAGCTTTCTTT
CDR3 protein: CASLRGTEAFF

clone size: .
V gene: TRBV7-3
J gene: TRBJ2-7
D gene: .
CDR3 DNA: TGTGCCAGCAGCTTACATCCGGGACCGAGCTACGAGCAGTACTTC
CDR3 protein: CASSLHPGPSYEQYF